A single sample gave rise to the 8 T cell receptor beta chains below, sequenced in a study of early T cells in non-severe SARS-CoV-2 infection. TCRdb independently ran MiXCR on the 5' RACE reads; one entry per CDR3 protein. The table includes 84,000 or so distinct CDR3 sequences, 14% detected once. The sequenced sample consisted of whole blood. The source is an adult who was a healthcare worker with PCR-confirmed SARS-CoV-2 infection or an uninfected control (not recorded which).

The chain links TRBV7-3 to TRBJ1-6; TRBD1 is a possible D gene (5 bases). V was shortened by 8 bases and J by 8 bases, with 7 bases between the two germline ends. Per germline, CDR1 SGHTA and CDR2 FQGTGA. This CDR3 has 11 amino acids. The chain's CDR3 is CASRGDSPLHF. In nucleotides, the CDR3 is TGTGCCAGCCGAGGGGATTCACCCCTCCACTTT.

This clonotype was recorded many times. The chain employs TRBV10-1 and TRBJ2-2; D remains unclear. This CDR3 has 15 amino acids. Germline-derived CDR1 and CDR2 are WNHNN and SYGVQD (reference sequence). V was pared by 0 bases and J by 1 base, with 6 bases between. This chain's CDR3 is CASSESSRNTGELFF. Here the CDR3 DNA reads TGCGCCAGCAGTGAGTCGTCCCGGAACACCGGGGAGCTGTTTTTT.

This clonotype was seen many times. The chain links TRBV10-3 to TRBJ1-4; no reliable D call. Trimming removed 2 bases at V and 13 bases at J, with 14 bases between. The CDR3 contains 13 residues. CDR1 and CDR2 (germline): ENHRY, SYGVKD. The chain's CDR3 is CAISETLVGRLFF. The CDR3 region has the DNA TGTGCCATCAGTGAGACCCTTGTAGGGAGACTGTTTTTT.

In this sample, this clonotype turned up a few times. V usage is TRBV29-1 and J usage is TRBJ2-1; TRBD2 agrees at 15 bases. This CDR3 has 16 residues. With 7 bases clipped from V and 1 base from J, the junction kept 5 bases outside the gene matches. CDR1 is SQVTM and CDR2 is ANQGSEA in the germline V gene. The CDR3 DNA reads as TGCAGCGCGGACGGGACTAGCGGGGGGTCCTACAATGAGCAGTTCTTC. The encoded protein is CSADGTSGGSYNEQFF.

The V call is TRBV3-1, the J call TRBJ1-5; D unresolved. Trimming took 0 bases from V and 5 from J, leaving 8 bases between them. Germline V gives CDR1 LGHDT, CDR2 YNNKEL (reference sequence). This CDR3 spans 14 amino acids. Written as DNA, the CDR3 is TGTGCCAGCAGCCAAGAATGGAGTCATCAGCCCCAGCATTTT. This translates into CASSQEWSHQPQHF. Together with reference TRBV3-1 and TRBJ1-5, the CDR3 gives the full variable domain: DTAVSQTPKYLVTQMGNDKSIKCEQNLGHDTMYWYKQDSKKFLKIMFSYNNKELIINETVPNRFSPKSPDKAHLNLHINSLELGDSAVYFCASSQEWSHQPQHFGDGTRLSIL.

Ten or more counts support this clonotype. The V call is TRBV7-9, the J call TRBJ1-1; tentatively, D is TRBD1 (5 bases). The CDR3 runs 14 residues. CDR1 is SEHNR, CDR2 FQNEAQ, per germline (reference sequence). Trimming pared 2 bases from V and 5 bases from J, leaving 12 bases between. The CDR3 protein is CASSLTGRWTEAFF. The CDR3 region has the DNA TGTGCCAGCAGCTTAACAGGACGTTGGACTGAAGCTTTCTTT.

V is TRBV30 and J is TRBJ1-3; D is ambiguous. CDR3 length: 14 residues. V was shortened by 4 bases and J by 2 bases, with 12 bases between the two germline ends. Germline assignment: CDR1 GTSNPN and CDR2 SVGIG (reference sequence). The CDR3 DNA is TGTGCCTGGACCCAAGGGCCTCCTGGAAACACCATATATTTT. Residues: CAWTQGPPGNTIYF. Supplemented by reference TRBV30 and TRBJ1-3, the full variable domain reads SQTIHQWPATLVQPVGSPLSLECTVEGTSNPNLYWYRQAAGRGLQLLFYSVGIGQISSEVPQNLSASRPQDRQFILSSKKLLLSDSGFYLCAWTQGPPGNTIYFGEGSWLTVV.

This clonotype was detected only a few times. V and J are TRBV29-1 and TRBJ2-7; D perhaps matches TRBD2 (5 bases). V dropped 4 bases and J dropped 2 bases, with 9 bases sitting between them. Germline values: CDR1 SQVTM, CDR2 ANQGSEA. The CDR3 totals 12 residues. Written as DNA, the CDR3 is TGCAGCGTTGCGGAGGACCCCTACGAGCAGTACTTC. This sequence encodes CSVAEDPYEQYF.